One and the same sample provided the 13 T cell receptor beta chains below, sequenced in a study of blood T cell repertoires in COVID-19. TCRdb's copy holds only in-frame clones and misses some; the assay was immunoSEQ multiplex PCR. The sample includes about 140,000 clones, 80% to 85% seen only once; the top ten take 3% to 5%. The sequenced sample consisted of peripheral blood. The receptors derive from a woman in her sixties with acute or convalescent COVID-19.

The chain couples TRBV7-3 to TRBJ2-1; TRBD2 agrees at 14 bases. Germline V gene data show CDR1 as SGHTA and CDR2 as FQGTGA. The CDR3 is made up of 16 amino acids. V lost 5 bases to trimming and J lost 8 bases; unmatched junction nucleotides: 8. CDR3 DNA sequence: TGTGCCAGCAGCCGGGGACTAGCGGGAGTGGGCCATGAGCAGTTCTTC. It is translated as CASSRGLAGVGHEQFF.

The chain combines TRBV19 with TRBJ2-1, with 13 bases lining up with TRBD2. Losses at the gene ends were 2 bases for V and 7 bases for J; bases not matched to a gene: 5. This CDR3 has 16 residues. Looked up from germline, CDR1 is LNHDA and CDR2 is SQIVND (reference sequence). The CDR3 bases are TGTGCCAGTAGTATATGGGGGACTAGCGGGAAAAATGAGCAGTTCTTC. It yields the protein CASSIWGTSGKNEQFF.

The genes are TRBV4-3 and TRBJ1-4; a weak D match, TRBD1 (5 bases). The V and J ends lost 4 bases and 0 bases respectively, with 12 bases between them. The CDR3 is 16 residues long. Germline assignment: CDR1 LGHNA and CDR2 YSLEER. The CDR3 is CASSRNGGTTNEKLFF. CDR3 in DNA: TGCGCCAGCAGCCGGAATGGGGGGACAACTAATGAAAAACTGTTTTTT.

The chain links TRBV4-1 to TRBJ2-2, with D perhaps matching TRBD2 (6 bases). The CDR3 extends over 14 amino acids. CDR1 and CDR2 (germline): MGHRA, YSYEKL. V lost 3 bases and J lost 7, with 12 bases in between. CDR3 amino acids: CASSQRDLGGELFF. DNA of the CDR3: TGCGCCAGCAGCCAGCGGGACTTAGGCGGGGAGCTGTTTTTT.

DNA for the CDR3: TGTGCCAGCAGTTCGACGGGCAATGAGCAGTTCTTC. Translated, it gives CASSSTGNEQFF. The chain combines TRBV7-2 with TRBJ2-1; D not resolved. Looked up from germline, CDR1 is SGHTA and CDR2 is FQGNSA. There are 12 residues in the CDR3. The V end lost 6 bases, the J end lost 6 bases, and 9 bases lay between the germline ends.

V is TRBV27 and J is TRBJ1-4, with 9 bases fitting TRBD1. V shed 2 bases and J 6 bases; nucleotides not matched to a gene: 4. The CDR3 runs 15 residues. Germline values: CDR1 MNHEY, CDR2 SMNVEV (reference sequence). The CDR3, as DNA: TGTGCCAGCAGTTTAGAGGGACAGGGCGATGAAAAACTGTTTTTT. This codes for CASSLEGQGDEKLFF.

CDR3 sequence: CASSATGDQPQHF. CDR3 coding DNA: TGTGCCAGCAGCGCTACAGGTGATCAGCCCCAGCATTTT. The chain has TRBV7-9 and TRBJ1-5; the D gene is possibly TRBD1 (5 bases). The CDR3 runs to 13 residues. The germline V gene has CDR1 SEHNR and CDR2 FQNEAQ (reference sequence). Trimming left V 5 bases short and J 5 bases short, with 10 bases between.

This clone was detected only a few times. The V gene is TRBV2, the J gene TRBJ1-4; D gene uncertain. There are 15 residues in the CDR3. V was cut by 3 bases and J by 0 bases, with 8 bases left in between. Germline CDR1 reads SNHLY; CDR2 reads FYNNEI. CDR3 sequence reads: CASSEGSSTNEKLFF. For the CDR3, the DNA is TGTGCCAGCAGTGAGGGGAGTTCAACTAATGAAAAACTGTTTTTT. Looking up the rest from reference TRBV2 and TRBJ1-4 gives the full variable domain: EPEVTQTPSHQVTQMGQEVILRCVPISNHLYFYWYRQILGQKVEFLVSFYNNEISEKSEIFDDQFSVERPDGSNFTLKIRSTKLEDSAMYFCASSEGSSTNEKLFFGSGTQLSVL.

The J gene is TRBJ1-3, the V gene TRBV7-9; D ambiguous. The CDR3 totals 15 residues. V was cut by 5 bases and J by 0 bases, with 11 bases left in between. Germline values: CDR1 SEHNR, CDR2 FQNEAQ (reference sequence). CDR3 DNA: TGTGCCAGCAGCCGGGTGGTAGACTCTGGAAACACCATATATTTT. Its protein is CASSRVVDSGNTIYF.

CDR3 in amino acids: CSASSWTESYNEQFF. The CDR3 bases are TGCAGTGCTAGTTCCTGGACAGAATCCTACAATGAGCAGTTCTTC. The chain carries TRBV20-1 and TRBJ2-1, with D possibly being TRBD1 (6 bases). The CDR3 covers 15 residues. With 3 bases removed from V and 1 base from J, the gap between germline ends came to 13 bases. CDR1 and CDR2 from the germline V gene are DFQATT and SNEGSKA (reference sequence).

The chain links TRBV18 to TRBJ1-3, with TRBD1 as a possible D gene (6 bases). The germline V gene has CDR1 KGHSH and CDR2 LQKENI. With 1 base removed from V and 0 bases from J, the gap between germline ends came to 7 bases. This CDR3 comprises 15 residues. This CDR3 reads CASSPRTASGNTIYF. The CDR3 nucleotides are TGTGCCAGCTCACCACGGACAGCCTCTGGAAACACCATATATTTT.

The rearrangement joins TRBV2 to TRBJ2-5, with 7 positions matching TRBD2. CDR1 and CDR2 from the germline V gene are SNHLY and FYNNEI. V lost 5 bases to trimming and J lost 5 bases; unmatched junction nucleotides: 11. The CDR3 consists of 15 residues. CDR3 coding DNA: TGTGCCAGCAGTCCCCCGGCGGGGGTTGTCGAGACCCAGTACTTC. It specifies CASSPPAGVVETQYF.

The chain uses TRBV4-1 and TRBJ2-7, with 10 positions matching TRBD2. This CDR3 has 17 residues. CDR1 is MGHRA and CDR2 is YSYEKL in the germline V gene. V dropped 1 base and J dropped 2; count of bases not matched to a gene: 8. Here the CDR3 reads CASSQGAASGRTYEQYF. The CDR3 nucleotides are TGCGCCAGCAGCCAAGGAGCGGCTAGCGGGAGAACCTACGAGCAGTACTTC.